This TCR beta chain emerged from a study of CD8 T cells in Susac syndrome. This clonotype was detected only once. Its specificity is not known. Random hexamers served to reverse transcribe about 0.45 to 1 ug RNA. TCRdb fed the immunoSEQ multiplex PCR reads into MiXCR, producing one record per CDR3 protein. This sample has about 280,000 distinct CDR3 sequences; around 84% occur once, and the top ten carry about 0.11%. Germline CDR1 ENHRY, CDR2 SYGVKD. Trimming took 0 bases from V and 8 from J; bases not matched to a gene: 1. CDR3 size: 14 residues. Study-wide findings and caveats: As acknowledged by the study, its TCR sequencing and HLA analysis included a relatively small number of individuals.

Material for sequencing was CD8+ T cells from PBMCs. The chain couples TRBV10-3 to TRBJ1-4; 9 positions agree with TRBD1. The sequence derives from a human donor with multiple sclerosis. The CDR3 loop reads CAISESGQGEKLFF. The CDR3 DNA is TGTGCCATCAGTGAGTCCGGACAGGGGGAAAAACTGTTTTTT.